This T cell receptor (beta chain) was documented in a study of CD8 T cells in Susac syndrome. At the level of the study: There were six sequenced Susac syndrome patients with active disease and under 10 in remission. Study conclusions and caveats: The CD4+ T cell repertoires in Susac syndrome were not clonally expanded.

About 0.5 to 1 ug RNA was reverse transcribed with random hexamers. An immunoSEQ multiplex PCR amplified TCR beta CDR3 over 54 Vbeta and 13 Jbeta. TCRdb independently ran MiXCR on the immunoSEQ multiplex PCR reads; one entry per CDR3 protein. The sample lists 150,000 to 200,000 distinct CDR3 sequences; roughly 94% were seen once. On this clonotype: Its antigen is unknown.

The CDR3 has 13 amino acids. From germline, CDR1 is MNHEY and CDR2 SMNVEV (reference sequence). Trimming pared 1 base from V and 9 bases from J, leaving 11 bases between. The chain employs TRBV27 and TRBJ2-3; tentative D call: TRBD1 (7 bases). The TCR comes from a human donor with Susac syndrome. Input material: CD4+ T cells from PBMCs. The CDR3, as DNA: TGTGCCAGCAGTTTATACCAGGGGGGCACGCAGTATTTT. This sequence encodes CASSLYQGGTQYF.